This T cell receptor (beta chain) was captured in a study of OX40 agonist ivuxolimab in advanced cancers. The wider study: Dose-escalation cases comprised hepatocellular carcinoma, melanoma, renal cell or head and neck cancer. Those enrolled were approximately 83% male, with a mean age of around 57 years and ages from roughly 20 to 85.

CDR1 and CDR2 from the germline V gene are SGHAT and FQNNGV. This CDR3 contains 13 residues. V lost 2 bases to trimming and J lost 3 bases, with 8 bases between them. TCRdb keeps only in-frame clones here, not all; method: immunoSEQ multiplex PCR. The sample shows 39,000 or so clones, approximately 86% of them seen only once. J is TRBJ2-7 and V is TRBV11-2, with D perhaps TRBD2 (5 bases). The sample consisted of CD4+ or CD8+ T cells sorted from blood, taken in a trial of the OX40 agonist ivuxolimab. The sequence was obtained from an adult with an advanced solid tumor such as melanoma, head and neck, liver or kidney cancer. CDR3 DNA sequence: TGTGCCAGCAGCTTATCCGGGGACTACGAGCAGTACTTC. Translating it yields CASSLSGDYEQYF.